Sequencing of this TCR beta chain was carried out in a study of blood T cell repertoires in COVID-19. Study details: Researchers got acute and convalescent COVID-19 samples from the United States, Italy and Spain. Sources were T cells, B-cell-depleted T cells, or PBMCs; the material itself was cDNA or gDNA.

Some clones are missing from TCRdb's copy, which holds only in-frame ones; the method was immunoSEQ multiplex PCR. The repertoire holds roughly 200,000 clones, with about 95% as singletons. The ends were cut back, 5 bases at V and 3 bases at J, with 13 bases in the middle. The CDR3 extends over 14 amino acids. Germline V gene data show CDR1 as KGHSH and CDR2 as LQKENI. The sample was peripheral blood. This TCR came from a young man with COVID-19, enrolled during active disease. V gene TRBV18 combines with J gene TRBJ1-1, with D perhaps matching TRBD1 (6 bases). The DNA of the CDR3 is TGTGCCAGCTCAGGCAGGGGCCCGGACACTGAAGCTTTCTTT. Translation: CASSGRGPDTEAFF.